Listed below are T cell receptor beta chains from one sample, sequenced in a study of cytomegalovirus exposure and HLA in healthy donors. The assay was immunoSEQ multiplex PCR, and TCRdb's table has in-frame clones only and misses some. Of approximately 90,000 clones in the sample, approximately 96% are singletons; the top ten hold 0.78%. Sequencing used PBMCs. The source is a man between 18 and 35 years old in good health and CMV-seronegative. Both conserved end residues are part of each CDR3. D genes are given only for firm matches. Rows may omit the clone size; those that give it use once, few, many or a size class.

j_call,clone_size,d_call,v_call,cdr3_aa,cdr3_nt
TRBJ1-4,NA,TRBD1,TRBV7-9,CASSPGQGVEKLFF,TGTGCCAGCAGCCCCGGACAGGGTGTTGAAAAACTGTTTTTT
TRBJ1-1,NA,TRBD1,TRBV4-2,CASSQGPRDSTEAFF,TGTGCCAGCAGCCAAGGCCCCAGGGACAGCACTGAAGCTTTCTTT
TRBJ1-1,NA,NA,TRBV7-9,CASSLMVTGNTEAFF,TGTGCCAGCAGCTTGATGGTTACAGGGAACACTGAAGCTTTCTTT
TRBJ1-2,NA,NA,TRBV6-5,CASSGYRSLYGYTF,TGTGCCAGCAGTGGCTACAGGAGTCTCTATGGCTACACCTTC
TRBJ2-3,NA,NA,TRBV5-6,CASSFSPPGGTDTQYF,TGTGCCAGCAGCTTCAGCCCCCCGGGGGGCACAGATACGCAGTATTTT
TRBJ2-1,NA,TRBD2,TRBV7-9,CASSLALSSGSQNEQFF,TGTGCCAGCAGCTTAGCGCTGTCTAGCGGGAGTCAGAATGAGCAGTTCTTC
TRBJ2-1,once,TRBD2,TRBV12-5,CASGTGTSGSSSYNEQFF,TGTGCTAGTGGAACGGGGACTAGCGGGAGCAGTTCCTACAATGAGCAGTTCTTC
TRBJ2-1,NA,NA,TRBV2,CASSAEVAEQFF,TGTGCCAGCAGTGCTGAAGTAGCGGAGCAGTTCTTC
TRBJ2-5,once,TRBD2,TRBV7-2,CASSRSPGGETQYF,TGTGCCAGCAGTAGAAGCCCGGGGGGAGAGACCCAGTACTTC
TRBJ1-1,NA,NA,TRBV7-2,CASSLLLSAEAFF,TGTGCCAGCAGCTTACTGTTGTCGGCTGAAGCTTTCTTT
TRBJ2-1,NA,NA,TRBV7-8,CASSFRGWTPTNNEQFF,TGTGCCAGCAGCTTTCGGGGATGGACTCCTACCAACAATGAGCAGTTCTTC